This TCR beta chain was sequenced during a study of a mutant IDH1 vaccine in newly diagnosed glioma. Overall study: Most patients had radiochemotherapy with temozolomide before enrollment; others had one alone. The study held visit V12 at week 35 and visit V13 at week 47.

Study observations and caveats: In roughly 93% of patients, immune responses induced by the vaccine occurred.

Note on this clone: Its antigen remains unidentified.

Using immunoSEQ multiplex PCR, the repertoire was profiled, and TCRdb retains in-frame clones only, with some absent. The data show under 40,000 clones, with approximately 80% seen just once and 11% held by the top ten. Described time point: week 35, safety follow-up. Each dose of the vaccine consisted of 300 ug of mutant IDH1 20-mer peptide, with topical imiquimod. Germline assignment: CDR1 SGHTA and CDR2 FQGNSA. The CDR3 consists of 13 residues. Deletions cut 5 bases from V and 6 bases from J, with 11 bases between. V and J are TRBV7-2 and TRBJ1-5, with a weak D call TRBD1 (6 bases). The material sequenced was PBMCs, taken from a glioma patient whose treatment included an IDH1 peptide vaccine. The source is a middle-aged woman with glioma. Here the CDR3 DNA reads TGTGCCAGCAGCCCAGACAGGTTTCAGCCCCAGCATTTT. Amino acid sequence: CASSPDRFQPQHF.